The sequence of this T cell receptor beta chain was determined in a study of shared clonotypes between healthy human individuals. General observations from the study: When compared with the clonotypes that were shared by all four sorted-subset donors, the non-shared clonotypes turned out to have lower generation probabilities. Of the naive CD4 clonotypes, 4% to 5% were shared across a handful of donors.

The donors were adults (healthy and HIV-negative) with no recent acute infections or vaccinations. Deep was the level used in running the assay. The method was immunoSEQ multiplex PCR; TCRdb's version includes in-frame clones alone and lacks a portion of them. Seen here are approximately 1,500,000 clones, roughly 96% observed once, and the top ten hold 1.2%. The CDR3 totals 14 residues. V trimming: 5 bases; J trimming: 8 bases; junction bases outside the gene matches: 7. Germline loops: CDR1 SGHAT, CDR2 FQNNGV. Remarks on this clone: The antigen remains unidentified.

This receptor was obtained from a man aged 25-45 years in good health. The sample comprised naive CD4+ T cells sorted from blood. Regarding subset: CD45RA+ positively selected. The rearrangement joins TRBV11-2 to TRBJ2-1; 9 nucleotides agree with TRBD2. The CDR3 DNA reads TGTGCCAGCAGCAGTAGCGGGAGACGGGATGAGCAGTTCTTC. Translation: CASSSSGRRDEQFF.